This T cell receptor beta chain was recorded in a study of identical twins. Overall study results and limits: Donors were not followed over many years; analysis was cross-sectional.

V gave up 6 bases and J gave up 3 bases; unmatched junction bases: 10. The CDR3 totals 17 residues. CDR1 and CDR2 (germline): SNHLY, FYNNEI. MiXCR was run by TCRdb on the 5' RACE reads, yielding one entry per CDR3 protein. Of around 490,000 distinct CDR3 sequences listed, approximately 16% were seen once; the top ten hold around 0.4%. The sample holds a few counts of this clonotype. What it binds is unknown. These data also formed part of another study, on yellow fever vaccine responses in identical twins.

Sequencing was carried out using CD4+ T cells sorted from blood. The chain employs TRBV2 and TRBJ2-1; TRBD2 matches at 11 bases. This clonotype was obtained from a woman aged 18-30 years in good health. Here the CDR3 DNA reads TGTGCCAGCAGGTTAACGCTAGGGACTAGCGGCTACAATGAGCAGTTCTTC. Its protein product is CASRLTLGTSGYNEQFF.